Below, one T cell receptor beta chain is given with its context. Its specificity is unknown. This CDR3 comprises 13 residues. The germline gives CDR1 SGHTA, CDR2 FQGNSA. The ends were cut back, 4 bases at V and 2 bases at J, with 8 bases in the middle. The data stem from a study of cytomegalovirus exposure and HLA in healthy donors. General observations from the study: In a later analysis, most CMV-associated TCR beta chains appeared HLA-restricted.

The PCR had 60 Vbeta and 13 Jbeta primers. The table came from immunoSEQ multiplex PCR; TCRdb's copy has only in-frame clones and leaves some out. Of roughly 200,000 clones in the sample, 80% were seen once. The J gene is TRBJ1-1, the V gene TRBV7-2; TRBD1 is a possible D gene (5 bases). Specimen: PBMCs. This clonotype originated in a boy aged 5-17 years in good health and CMV-seronegative. CDR3 in DNA: TGTGCCAGCAGCTACGGACACAACACTGAAGCTTTCTTT. It translates to CASSYGHNTEAFF.